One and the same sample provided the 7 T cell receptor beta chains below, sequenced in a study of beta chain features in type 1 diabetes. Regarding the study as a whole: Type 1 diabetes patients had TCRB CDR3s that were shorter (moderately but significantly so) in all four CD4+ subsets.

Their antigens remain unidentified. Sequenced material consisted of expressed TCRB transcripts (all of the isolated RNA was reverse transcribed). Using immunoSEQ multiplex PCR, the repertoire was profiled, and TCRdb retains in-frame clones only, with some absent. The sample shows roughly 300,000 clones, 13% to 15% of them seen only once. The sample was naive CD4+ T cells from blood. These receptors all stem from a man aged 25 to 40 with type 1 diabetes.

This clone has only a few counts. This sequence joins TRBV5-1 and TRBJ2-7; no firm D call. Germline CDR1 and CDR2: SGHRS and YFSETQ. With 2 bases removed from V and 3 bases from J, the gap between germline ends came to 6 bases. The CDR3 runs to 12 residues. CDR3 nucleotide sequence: TGCGCCAGCAGCTTCGGTGACTACGAGCAGTACTTC. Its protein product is CASSFGDYEQYF. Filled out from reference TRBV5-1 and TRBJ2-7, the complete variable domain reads KAGVTQTPRYLIKTRGQQVTLSCSPISGHRSVSWYQQTPGQGLQFLFEYFSETQRNKGNFPGRFSGRQFSNSRSEMNVSTLELGDSALYLCASSFGDYEQYFGPGTRLTVT.

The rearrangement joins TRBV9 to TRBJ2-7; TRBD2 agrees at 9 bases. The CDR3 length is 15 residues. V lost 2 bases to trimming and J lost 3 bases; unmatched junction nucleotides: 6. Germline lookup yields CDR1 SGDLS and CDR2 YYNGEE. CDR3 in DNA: TGTGCCAGCAGCGTCGCAGCGGGAGGTTTCTACGAGCAGTACTTC. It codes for CASSVAAGGFYEQYF.

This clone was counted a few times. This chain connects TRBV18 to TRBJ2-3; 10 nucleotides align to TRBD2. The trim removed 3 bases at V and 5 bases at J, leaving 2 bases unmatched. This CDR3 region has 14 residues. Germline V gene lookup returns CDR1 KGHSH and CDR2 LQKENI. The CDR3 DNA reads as TGTGCCAGCTCACCTCTAGCGGGAGTAGATACGCAGTATTTT. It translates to CASSPLAGVDTQYF.

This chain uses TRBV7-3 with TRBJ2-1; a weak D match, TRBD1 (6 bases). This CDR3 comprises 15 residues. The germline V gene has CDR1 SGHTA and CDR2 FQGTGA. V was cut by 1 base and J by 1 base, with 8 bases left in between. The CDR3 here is CASSLSRGSYNEQFF. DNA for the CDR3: TGTGCCAGCAGCTTAAGCAGGGGTTCCTACAATGAGCAGTTCTTC.

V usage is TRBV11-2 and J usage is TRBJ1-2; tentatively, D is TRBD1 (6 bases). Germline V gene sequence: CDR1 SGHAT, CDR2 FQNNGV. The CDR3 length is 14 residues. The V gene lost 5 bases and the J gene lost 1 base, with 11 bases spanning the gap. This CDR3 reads CASSLLQGNYGYTF. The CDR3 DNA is TGTGCCAGCAGCCTCCTACAGGGTAACTATGGCTACACCTTC.

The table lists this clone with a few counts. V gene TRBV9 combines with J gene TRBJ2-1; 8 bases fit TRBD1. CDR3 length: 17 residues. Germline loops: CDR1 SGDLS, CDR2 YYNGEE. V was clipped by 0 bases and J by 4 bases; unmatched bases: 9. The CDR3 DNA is TGTGCCAGCAGCGTAGACGAGCGACAGGGGTTATACAATGAGCAGTTCTTC. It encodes CASSVDERQGLYNEQFF.

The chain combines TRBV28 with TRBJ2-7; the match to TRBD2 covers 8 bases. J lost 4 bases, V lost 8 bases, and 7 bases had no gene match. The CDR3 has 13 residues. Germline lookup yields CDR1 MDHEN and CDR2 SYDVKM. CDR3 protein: CASGSSGVYEQYF. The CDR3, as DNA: TGTGCCAGCGGAAGTAGCGGGGTATACGAGCAGTACTTC.